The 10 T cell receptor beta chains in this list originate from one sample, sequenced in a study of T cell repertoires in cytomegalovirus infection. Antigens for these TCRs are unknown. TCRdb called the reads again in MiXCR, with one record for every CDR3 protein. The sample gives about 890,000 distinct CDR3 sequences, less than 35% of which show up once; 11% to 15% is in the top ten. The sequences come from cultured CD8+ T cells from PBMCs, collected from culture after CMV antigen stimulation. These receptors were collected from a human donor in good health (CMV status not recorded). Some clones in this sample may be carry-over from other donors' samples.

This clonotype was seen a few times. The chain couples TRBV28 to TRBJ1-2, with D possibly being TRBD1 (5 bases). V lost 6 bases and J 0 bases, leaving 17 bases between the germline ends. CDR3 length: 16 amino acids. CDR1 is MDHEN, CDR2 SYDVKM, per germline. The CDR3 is CASSTLEGPSNYGYTF. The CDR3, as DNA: TGTGCCAGCAGCACCCTGGAGGGACCTTCTAACTATGGCTACACCTTC.

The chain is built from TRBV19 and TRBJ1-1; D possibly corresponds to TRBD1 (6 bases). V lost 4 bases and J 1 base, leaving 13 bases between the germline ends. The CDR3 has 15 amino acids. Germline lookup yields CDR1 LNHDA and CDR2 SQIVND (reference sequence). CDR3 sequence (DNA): TGTGCCAGTAGTAGAACAGGGTGGGGGAACACTGAAGCTTTCTTT. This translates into CASSRTGWGNTEAFF. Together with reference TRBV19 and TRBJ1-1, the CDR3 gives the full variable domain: DGGITQSPKYLFRKEGQNVTLSCEQNLNHDAMYWYRQDPGQGLRLIYYSQIVNDFQKGDIAEGYSVSREKKESFPLTVTSAQKNPTAFYLCASSRTGWGNTEAFFGQGTRLTVV.

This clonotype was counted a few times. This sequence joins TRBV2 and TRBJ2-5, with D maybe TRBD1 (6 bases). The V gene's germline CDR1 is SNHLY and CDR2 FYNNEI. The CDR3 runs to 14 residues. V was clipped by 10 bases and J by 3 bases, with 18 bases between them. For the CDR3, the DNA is TGTGCCACCATCGGTGAGGGGGTGAAAGAGACCCAGTACTTC. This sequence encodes CATIGEGVKETQYF.

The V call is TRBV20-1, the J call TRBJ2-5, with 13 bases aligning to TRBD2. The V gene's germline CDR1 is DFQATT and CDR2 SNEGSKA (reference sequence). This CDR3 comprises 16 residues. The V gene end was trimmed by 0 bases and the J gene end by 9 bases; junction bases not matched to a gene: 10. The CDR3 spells CSARDRGLAGRWSQYF. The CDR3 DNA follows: TGCAGTGCTAGAGATAGGGGACTAGCGGGGCGGTGGTCCCAGTACTTC.

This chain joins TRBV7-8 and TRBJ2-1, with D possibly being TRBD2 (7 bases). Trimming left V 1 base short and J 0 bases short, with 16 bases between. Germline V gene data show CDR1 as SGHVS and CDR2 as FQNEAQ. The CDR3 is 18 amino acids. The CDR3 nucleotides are TGTGCCAGCAGCTTAGGGAGGGGGGGGCGGTTCTCCTACAATGAGCAGTTCTTC. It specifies CASSLGRGGRFSYNEQFF.

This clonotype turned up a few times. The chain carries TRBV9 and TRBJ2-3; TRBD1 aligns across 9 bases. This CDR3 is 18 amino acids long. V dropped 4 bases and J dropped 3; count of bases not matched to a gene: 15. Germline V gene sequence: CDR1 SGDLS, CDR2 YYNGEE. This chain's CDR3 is CASSPYDGTGMRTDTQYF. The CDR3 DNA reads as TGTGCCAGCAGCCCGTACGACGGGACAGGGATGAGGACAGATACGCAGTATTTT. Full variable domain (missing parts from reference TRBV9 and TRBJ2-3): DSGVTQTPKHLITATGQRVTLRCSPRSGDLSVYWYQQSLDQGLQFLIQYYNGEERAKGNILERFSAQQFPDLHSELNLSSLELGDSALYFCASSPYDGTGMRTDTQYFGPGTRLTVL.

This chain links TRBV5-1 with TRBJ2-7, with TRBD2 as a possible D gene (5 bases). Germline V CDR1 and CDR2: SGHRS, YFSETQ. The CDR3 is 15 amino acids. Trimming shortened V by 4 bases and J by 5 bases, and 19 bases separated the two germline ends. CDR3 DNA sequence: TGCGCCAGCAGCGTCCCTAGAGGGCTCCTCGACGAGCAGTACTTC. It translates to CASSVPRGLLDEQYF. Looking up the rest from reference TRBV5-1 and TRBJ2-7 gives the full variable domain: KAGVTQTPRYLIKTRGQQVTLSCSPISGHRSVSWYQQTPGQGLQFLFEYFSETQRNKGNFPGRFSGRQFSNSRSEMNVSTLELGDSALYLCASSVPRGLLDEQYFGPGTRLTVT.

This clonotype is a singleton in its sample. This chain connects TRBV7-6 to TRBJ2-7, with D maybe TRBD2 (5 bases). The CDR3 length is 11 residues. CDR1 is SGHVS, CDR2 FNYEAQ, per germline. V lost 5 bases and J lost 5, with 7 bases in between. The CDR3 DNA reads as TGTGCCAGCAGCCAGGAGGACGAGCAGTACTTC. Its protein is CASSQEDEQYF.

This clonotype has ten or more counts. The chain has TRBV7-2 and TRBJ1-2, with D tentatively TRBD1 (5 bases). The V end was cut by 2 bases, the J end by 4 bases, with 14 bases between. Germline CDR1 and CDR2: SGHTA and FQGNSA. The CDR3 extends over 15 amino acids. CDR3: CASSLRTTVSYGYTF. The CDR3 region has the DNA TGTGCCAGCAGCTTAAGGACGACAGTTTCCTATGGCTACACCTTC.

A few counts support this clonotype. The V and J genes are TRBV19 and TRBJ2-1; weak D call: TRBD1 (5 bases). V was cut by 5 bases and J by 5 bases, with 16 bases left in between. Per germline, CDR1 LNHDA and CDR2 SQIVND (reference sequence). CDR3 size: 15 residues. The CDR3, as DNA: TGTGCCAGTAGTGGGGCCGTCGACGTCCACAATGAGCAGTTCTTC. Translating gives CASSGAVDVHNEQFF.